These 25 T cell receptor beta chains were all obtained from the same sample, sequenced in a study of OX40 agonist ivuxolimab in advanced cancers. Profiled with immunoSEQ multiplex PCR; TCRdb holds only in-frame clones, not every one. Among 75,000 to 100,000 clones listed, 86% were seen once. Specimen: CD4+ or CD8+ T cells sorted from blood, collected in a trial of the OX40 agonist ivuxolimab. The receptors stem from an adult with an advanced solid tumor such as melanoma, head and neck, liver or kidney cancer.

The rearrangement joins TRBV30 to TRBJ1-2; TRBD1 might be the D (6 bases). Trimming took 2 bases from V and 9 from J, leaving 16 bases between them. CDR1 and CDR2 (germline): GTSNPN, SVGIG (reference sequence). There are 13 residues in the CDR3. In nucleotides, the CDR3 is TGTGCCTGGAGTAGCATGGGACAAACCAGCTACACCTTC. Translated: CAWSSMGQTSYTF.

This clone came up a few times. The CDR3 spells CAWSLGQGYDTQYF. The CDR3 DNA reads TGTGCCTGGAGTCTAGGACAGGGCTATGATACGCAGTATTTT. The rearrangement joins TRBV30 to TRBJ2-3; 8 nucleotides match TRBD1. CDR3 length equals 14 residues. In germline, CDR1 is GTSNPN, CDR2 SVGIG (reference sequence). The ends lost 2 bases at V and 6 bases at J; junction bases unmatched: 7.

The chain links TRBV19 to TRBJ2-3, with TRBD1 as a possible D gene (5 bases). The CDR3 extends over 15 amino acids. The V gene's germline CDR1 is LNHDA and CDR2 SQIVND (reference sequence). The ends were cut back, 3 bases at V and 4 bases at J, with 14 bases in the middle. The CDR3 bases are TGTGCCAGTAGTATTGGGCAGGGTCTTGCAGATACGCAGTATTTT. As protein: CASSIGQGLADTQYF. Together with reference TRBV19 and TRBJ2-3, the CDR3 gives the full variable domain: DGGITQSPKYLFRKEGQNVTLSCEQNLNHDAMYWYRQDPGQGLRLIYYSQIVNDFQKGDIAEGYSVSREKKESFPLTVTSAQKNPTAFYLCASSIGQGLADTQYFGPGTRLTVL.

Only a few counts were recorded for this clone. The V and J genes are TRBV28 and TRBJ1-2; unclear D gene. The germline CDR1 and CDR2 sequences are MDHEN and SYDVKM. This CDR3 spans 13 amino acids. The ends were cut back, 7 bases at V and 5 bases at J, with 14 bases in the middle. The CDR3 loop reads CASIDAPSYGYTF. CDR3 nucleotide sequence: TGTGCCAGCATTGATGCACCCTCTTATGGCTACACCTTC.

The CDR3 DNA reads as TGTGCCAGCAGCCCTAGAGGCAGGGTCATGAACACTGAAGCTTTCTTT. This codes for CASSPRGRVMNTEAFF. The J gene is TRBJ1-1, the V gene TRBV7-2; D is possibly TRBD1 (5 bases). Per the germline V gene, CDR1 is SGHTA and CDR2 is FQGNSA. V dropped 5 bases and J dropped 0 bases, with 16 bases sitting between them. CDR3 size: 16 residues.

The chain uses TRBV5-1 and TRBJ1-1, with D tentatively TRBD1 (6 bases). CDR1 is SGHRS and CDR2 is YFSETQ in the germline V gene. V lost 4 bases to trimming and J lost 1 base, with 14 bases between them. This CDR3 comprises 15 residues. CDR3 amino acids: CASSVGQQKNTEAFF. The CDR3 DNA is TGCGCCAGCAGCGTTGGACAGCAAAAGAACACTGAAGCTTTCTTT.

The chain has TRBV7-8 and TRBJ2-5, with D uncertain. CDR3 length equals 12 residues. V was pared by 5 bases and J by 5 bases, with 9 bases between. From germline, CDR1 is SGHVS and CDR2 FQNEAQ. The CDR3 bases are TGTGCCAGCAGCCCAGATGCGGAGACCCAGTACTTC. This codes for CASSPDAETQYF.

The chain combines TRBV6-1 with TRBJ2-7; D perhaps matches TRBD2 (5 bases). The CDR3 is 12 residues long. Germline CDR1 reads MNHNS; CDR2 reads SASEGT. Deletions cut 8 bases from V and 6 bases from J, with 14 bases between. The CDR3 loop reads CASSPRESEQYF. For the CDR3, the DNA is TGTGCCAGCTCTCCGAGGGAATCCGAGCAGTACTTC.

The CDR3 here is CSVRERGSTDTQYF. The CDR3 DNA reads TGCAGCGTTCGCGAGCGGGGGAGCACAGATACGCAGTATTTT. This chain links TRBV29-1 with TRBJ2-3; 8 nucleotides align to TRBD2. The J segment lost 0 bases and the V segment lost 5 bases, leaving 4 bases of the junction unmatched. Looked up from germline, CDR1 is SQVTM and CDR2 is ANQGSEA. The CDR3 loop spans 14 amino acids.

The chain is built from TRBV5-6 and TRBJ2-5; 8 positions match TRBD2. Germline lookup yields CDR1 SGHDT and CDR2 YYEEEE. This CDR3 region has 15 residues. J lost 5 bases, V lost 4 bases, and 10 bases had no gene match. The CDR3 DNA reads TGTGCCAGCAGCCGCTACGGGACTAGTATTGAGACCCAGTACTTC. Translated: CASSRYGTSIETQYF.

The V and J genes are TRBV4-2 and TRBJ1-5; D is unresolved. CDR1 LGHNA and CDR2 YNFKEQ come from the germline V gene. V was clipped by 6 bases and J by 4 bases, with 16 bases between them. The CDR3 totals 15 residues. The CDR3 coding sequence is TGTGCCAGCAGTCCATTCGGGTGGGATAATCAGCCCCAGCATTTT. Protein: CASSPFGWDNQPQHF.

This chain uses TRBV7-6 with TRBJ2-7; D might be TRBD1 (6 bases). V lost 3 bases, J lost 6 bases, and 9 bases lay in between. There are 12 residues in the CDR3. CDR1 is SGHVS, CDR2 FNYEAQ, per germline. CDR3 nucleotide sequence: TGTGCCAGCAGCTTGACAGGAGCCGAGCAGTACTTC. Translation: CASSLTGAEQYF. The full variable domain, rest sourced from reference TRBV7-6 and TRBJ2-7, is GAGVSQSPRYKVTKRGQDVALRCDPISGHVSLYWYRQALGQGPEFLTYFNYEAQQDKSGLPNDRFSAERPEGSISTLTIQRTEQRDSAMYRCASSLTGAEQYFGPGTRLTVT.

The table lists this clone with a count of one. J is TRBJ1-5 and V is TRBV29-1; 8 nucleotides align to TRBD1. The germline gives CDR1 SQVTM, CDR2 ANQGSEA. The CDR3 consists of 14 residues. Losses at the gene ends were 6 bases for V and 6 bases for J; bases not matched to a gene: 10. The CDR3 spells CSVQTTGGGQPQHF. The CDR3 DNA sequence: TGCAGCGTACAGACTACAGGGGGAGGTCAGCCCCAGCATTTT.

V usage is TRBV5-1 and J usage is TRBJ1-6; 8 bases line up with TRBD1. The germline CDR1 and CDR2 sequences are SGHRS and YFSETQ. The V gene end was trimmed by 7 bases and the J gene end by 5 bases; junction bases not matched to a gene: 8. This CDR3 region has 15 residues. This chain's CDR3 is CASRRLTGDNSPLHF. The CDR3, as DNA: TGCGCCAGCCGAAGGCTGACAGGGGATAATTCACCCCTCCACTTT. Combining the CDR3 with reference TRBV5-1 and TRBJ1-6 gives the whole variable domain KAGVTQTPRYLIKTRGQQVTLSCSPISGHRSVSWYQQTPGQGLQFLFEYFSETQRNKGNFPGRFSGRQFSNSRSEMNVSTLELGDSALYLCASRRLTGDNSPLHFGNGTRLTVT.

The rearrangement joins TRBV7-3 to TRBJ2-7; D may be TRBD2 (6 bases). Between the trimmed V and J ends, which lost 4 bases and 6 bases, there was a span of 13 bases. The germline V gene has CDR1 SGHTA and CDR2 FQGTGA. This CDR3 contains 13 residues. The CDR3 spells CASSSRWDSEQYF. CDR3 coding DNA: TGTGCCAGCAGCTCAAGATGGGACTCCGAGCAGTACTTC.

The CDR3 reads CASSLGLPFSGNTIYF. In DNA form, the CDR3 reads TGTGCCAGCAGCTTAGGACTCCCCTTCTCTGGAAACACCATATATTTT. This chain uses TRBV7-2 with TRBJ1-3; no reliable D call. Germline CDR1 reads SGHTA; CDR2 reads FQGNSA. The V end was cut by 1 base, the J end by 0 bases, with 10 bases between. CDR3 length: 16 residues.

CDR3 in amino acids: CASSSDGNKAFF. CDR3 DNA sequence: TGTGCCAGCAGCTCCGACGGCAATAAAGCTTTCTTT. V is TRBV7-3 and J is TRBJ1-1; D uncertain. The CDR3 totals 12 residues. Germline lookup yields CDR1 SGHTA and CDR2 FQGTGA. V was cut by 4 bases and J by 9 bases, with 12 bases left in between.

The rearrangement joins TRBV6-1 to TRBJ1-5; 9 bases agree with TRBD1. The CDR3 loop spans 14 amino acids. The V and J ends lost 7 bases and 3 bases, in that order; junction bases with no gene match: 4. Per germline, CDR1 MNHNS and CDR2 SASEGT. The CDR3 is CASIGTGNNQPQHF. The CDR3 nucleotides read TGTGCCAGCATTGGGACAGGGAACAATCAGCCCCAGCATTTT.

The chain couples TRBV7-2 to TRBJ1-5, with D maybe TRBD1 (6 bases). The CDR3 consists of 15 residues. V was cut by 1 base and J by 7 bases, with 14 bases left in between. Germline CDR1 is SGHTA and CDR2 is FQGNSA. The CDR3 DNA sequence: TGTGCCAGCAGCTTAGAAAGGGCAGGGGAACAGCCCCAGCATTTT. This codes for CASSLERAGEQPQHF.

The genes are TRBV6-1 and TRBJ2-1, with 12 positions matching TRBD2. J gave up 6 bases and V 6 bases, and 0 bases lay outside the gene matches. Per germline, CDR1 MNHNS and CDR2 SASEGT. This CDR3 is built from 13 residues. This chain's CDR3 is CASRLAGGNEQFF. The CDR3, as DNA: TGTGCCAGCAGACTAGCGGGGGGCAATGAGCAGTTCTTC.

The rearrangement uses TRBV5-1 and TRBJ2-3; tentative D call: TRBD2 (7 bases). This CDR3 is 16 amino acids long. V was trimmed by 0 bases and J by 5 bases, leaving 16 bases between them. CDR1 SGHRS and CDR2 YFSETQ come from the germline V gene. In DNA, the CDR3 is TGCGCCAGCAGCTTGGGTGGCGGGGGCCGCCTAGATACGCAGTATTTT. Its translation is CASSLGGGGRLDTQYF.

This sequence joins TRBV7-2 and TRBJ2-4; 7 nucleotides match TRBD1. J lost 6 bases, V lost 4 bases, and 3 bases had no gene match. CDR1 SGHTA and CDR2 FQGNSA come from the germline V gene. This CDR3 has 13 residues. The CDR3 is CASSSRQGNIQYF. The CDR3 nucleotides read TGTGCCAGCAGCTCACGACAGGGAAACATTCAGTACTTC. The full variable domain, its missing parts supplied by reference TRBV7-2 and TRBJ2-4, is GAGVSQSPSNKVTEKGKDVELRCDPISGHTALYWYRQSLGQGLEFLIYFQGNSAPDKSGLPSDRFSAERTGGSVSTLTIQRTQQEDSAVYLCASSSRQGNIQYFGAGTRLSVL.

J is TRBJ2-5 and V is TRBV4-1, with D possibly being TRBD1 (6 bases). The J call is doubtful: the DNA matches TRBJ2-7 better. CDR3 length equals 14 residues. The germline CDR1 and CDR2 sequences are MGHRA and YSYEKL. This CDR3 reads CASSLDSYSYEQYF. The CDR3 DNA reads as TGCGCCAGCAGTCTGGACAGCTACTCCTACGAGCAGTACTTC.

The rearrangement joins TRBV7-9 to TRBJ1-4; tentatively, D is TRBD1 (5 bases). This CDR3 is built from 14 residues. The V end was cut by 3 bases, the J end by 8 bases, with 13 bases between. CDR1 and CDR2 from the germline V gene are SEHNR and FQNEAQ (reference sequence). CDR3 nucleotide sequence: TGTGCCAGCAGCTTCGGGACGACGGAAGAAAAACTGTTTTTT. It encodes CASSFGTTEEKLFF.

The gene calls are TRBV10-1 and TRBJ2-2, with TRBD1 identical over 8 bases. This CDR3 spans 16 amino acids. Trimming cost V 3 bases and J 6 bases; bases outside gene matches: 9. CDR1 is WNHNN and CDR2 is SYGVQD in the germline V gene (reference sequence). CDR3 sequence (DNA): TGCGCCAGCAGTGATATAGAGGCAGGGGGCCCCGGGGAGCTGTTTTTT. Amino acids: CASSDIEAGGPGELFF.